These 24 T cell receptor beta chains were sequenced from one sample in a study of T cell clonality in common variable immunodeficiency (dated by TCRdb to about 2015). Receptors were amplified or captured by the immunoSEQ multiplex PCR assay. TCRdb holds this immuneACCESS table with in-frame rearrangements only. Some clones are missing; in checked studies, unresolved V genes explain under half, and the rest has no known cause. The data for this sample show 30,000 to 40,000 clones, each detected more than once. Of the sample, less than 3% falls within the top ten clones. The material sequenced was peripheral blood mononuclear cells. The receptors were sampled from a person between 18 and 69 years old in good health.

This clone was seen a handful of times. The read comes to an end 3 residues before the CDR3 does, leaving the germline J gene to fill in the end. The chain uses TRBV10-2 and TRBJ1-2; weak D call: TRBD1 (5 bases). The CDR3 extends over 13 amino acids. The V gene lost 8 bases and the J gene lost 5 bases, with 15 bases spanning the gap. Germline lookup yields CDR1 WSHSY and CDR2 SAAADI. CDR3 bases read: TGCGCCAGCCAGGGCCCCGGAGAGTATGGC. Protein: CASQGPGEYG. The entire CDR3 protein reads CASQGPGEYGYTF.

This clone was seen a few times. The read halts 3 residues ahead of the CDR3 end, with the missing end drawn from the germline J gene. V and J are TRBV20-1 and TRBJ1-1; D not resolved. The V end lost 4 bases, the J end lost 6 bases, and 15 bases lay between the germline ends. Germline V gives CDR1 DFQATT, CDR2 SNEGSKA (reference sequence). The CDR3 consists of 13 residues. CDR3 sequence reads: CSANNRVSSEAFF. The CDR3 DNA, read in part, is TGCAGTGCTAACAATCGGGTTAGCTCTGAA.

CDR3 DNA, as far as it was read: TGTGCCAGCAGTGGGACAGGCTATGGC. It codes for CASSGTGYG. The whole CDR3 is CASSGTGYGYTF. The chain links TRBV2 to TRBJ1-2; 7 bases map to TRBD1. Read coverage stops 3 residues before the CDR3 terminus; the germline J gene supplies the remainder. The CDR3 runs to 12 residues. Germline V lookup: CDR1 SNHLY, CDR2 FYNNEI. With 4 bases clipped from V and 4 bases from J, the junction kept 0 bases outside the gene matches.

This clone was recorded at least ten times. CDR3 amino acids: CASSLERLNTEAFF. CDR3 bases read: TGTGCCAGCAGCTTGGAGCGCCTGAACACTGAA. The rearrangement joins TRBV7-8 to TRBJ1-1; D unresolved. Read data end 3 residues before the CDR3 end; the end is taken from the germline J gene. Trimming pared 3 bases from V and 0 bases from J, leaving 8 bases between. Germline V gene sequence: CDR1 SGHVS, CDR2 FQNEAQ. This CDR3 has 14 amino acids.

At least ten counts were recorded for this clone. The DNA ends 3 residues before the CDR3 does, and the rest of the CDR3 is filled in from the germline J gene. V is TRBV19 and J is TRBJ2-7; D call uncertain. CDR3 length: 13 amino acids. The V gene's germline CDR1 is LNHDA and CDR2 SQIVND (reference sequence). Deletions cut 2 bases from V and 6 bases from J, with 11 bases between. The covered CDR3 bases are TGTGCCAGTAGTATAAAAGGAGCAGGCGAG. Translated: CASSIKGAGE. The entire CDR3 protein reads CASSIKGAGEQYF.

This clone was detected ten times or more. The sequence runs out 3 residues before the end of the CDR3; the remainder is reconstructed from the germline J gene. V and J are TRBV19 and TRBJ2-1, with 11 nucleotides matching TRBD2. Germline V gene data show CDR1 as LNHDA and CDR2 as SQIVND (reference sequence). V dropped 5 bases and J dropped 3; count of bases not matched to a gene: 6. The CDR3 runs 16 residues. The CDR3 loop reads CASSERLAGYYNEQFF. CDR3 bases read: TGTGCCAGTAGTGAAAGACTAGCGGGATACTACAATGAG. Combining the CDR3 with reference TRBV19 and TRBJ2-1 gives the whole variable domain DGGITQSPKYLFRKEGQNVTLSCEQNLNHDAMYWYRQDPGQGLRLIYYSQIVNDFQKGDIAEGYSVSREKKESFPLTVTSAQKNPTAFYLCASSERLAGYYNEQFFGPGTRLTVL.

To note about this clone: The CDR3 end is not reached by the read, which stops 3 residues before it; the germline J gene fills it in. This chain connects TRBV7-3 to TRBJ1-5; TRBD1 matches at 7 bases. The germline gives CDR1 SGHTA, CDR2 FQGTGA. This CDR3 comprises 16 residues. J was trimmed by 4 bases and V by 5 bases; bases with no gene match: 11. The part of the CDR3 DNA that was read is TGTGCCAGCAGCCTCGGCCGACAGGGAGAAAATCAGCCC. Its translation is CASSLGRQGENQP. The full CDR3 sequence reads CASSLGRQGENQPQHF.

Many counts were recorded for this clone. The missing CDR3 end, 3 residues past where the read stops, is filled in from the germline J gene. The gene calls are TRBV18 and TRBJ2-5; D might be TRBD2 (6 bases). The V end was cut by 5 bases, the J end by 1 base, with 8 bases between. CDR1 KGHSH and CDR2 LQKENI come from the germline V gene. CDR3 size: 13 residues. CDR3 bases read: TGTGCCAGCTCAGCGGGGCTCCAAGAGACC. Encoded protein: CASSAGLQET. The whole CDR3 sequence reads CASSAGLQETQYF.

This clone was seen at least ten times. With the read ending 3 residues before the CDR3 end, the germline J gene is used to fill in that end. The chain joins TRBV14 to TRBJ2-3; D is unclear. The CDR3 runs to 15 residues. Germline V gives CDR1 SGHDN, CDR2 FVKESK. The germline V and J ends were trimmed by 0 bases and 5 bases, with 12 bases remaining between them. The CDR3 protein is CASSQERVGLDTQYF. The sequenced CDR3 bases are TGTGCCAGCAGCCAAGAAAGGGTCGGTTTAGATACG.

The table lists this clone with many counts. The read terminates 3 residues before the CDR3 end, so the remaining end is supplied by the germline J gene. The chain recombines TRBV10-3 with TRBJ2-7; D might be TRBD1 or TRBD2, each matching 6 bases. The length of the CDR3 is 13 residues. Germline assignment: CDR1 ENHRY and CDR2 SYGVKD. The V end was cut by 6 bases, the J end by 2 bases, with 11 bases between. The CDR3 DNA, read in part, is TGTGCCATCAGCCTGCGGGACACCTACGAG. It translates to CAISLRDTYE. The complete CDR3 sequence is CAISLRDTYEQYF.

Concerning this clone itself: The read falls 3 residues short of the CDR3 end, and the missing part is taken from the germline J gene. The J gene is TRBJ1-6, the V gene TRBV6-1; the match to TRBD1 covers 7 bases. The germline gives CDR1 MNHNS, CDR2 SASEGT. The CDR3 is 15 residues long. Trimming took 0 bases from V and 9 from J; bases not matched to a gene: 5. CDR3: CASSEASQGGSPLHF. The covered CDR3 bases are TGTGCCAGCAGTGAAGCGTCCCAGGGGGGTTCACCC.

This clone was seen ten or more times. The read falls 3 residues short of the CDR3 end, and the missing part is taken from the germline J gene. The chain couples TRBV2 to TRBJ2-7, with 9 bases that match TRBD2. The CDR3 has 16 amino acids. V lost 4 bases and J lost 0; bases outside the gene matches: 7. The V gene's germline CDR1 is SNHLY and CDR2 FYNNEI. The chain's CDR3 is CASSGPTSGYSYEQYF. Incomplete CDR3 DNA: TGTGCCAGCAGTGGCCCAACTAGCGGGTACTCCTACGAG. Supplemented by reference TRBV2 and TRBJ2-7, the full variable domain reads EPEVTQTPSHQVTQMGQEVILRCVPISNHLYFYWYRQILGQKVEFLVSFYNNEISEKSEIFDDQFSVERPDGSNFTLKIRSTKLEDSAMYFCASSGPTSGYSYEQYFGPGTRLTVT.

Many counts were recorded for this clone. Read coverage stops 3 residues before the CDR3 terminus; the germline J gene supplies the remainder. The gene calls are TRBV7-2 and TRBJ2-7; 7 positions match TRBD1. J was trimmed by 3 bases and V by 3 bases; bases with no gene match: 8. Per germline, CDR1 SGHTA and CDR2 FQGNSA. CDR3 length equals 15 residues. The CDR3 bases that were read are TGTGCCAGCAGCTTTCTGGGACAGTCCGACTACGAG. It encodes CASSFLGQSDYE. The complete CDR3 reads CASSFLGQSDYEQYF.

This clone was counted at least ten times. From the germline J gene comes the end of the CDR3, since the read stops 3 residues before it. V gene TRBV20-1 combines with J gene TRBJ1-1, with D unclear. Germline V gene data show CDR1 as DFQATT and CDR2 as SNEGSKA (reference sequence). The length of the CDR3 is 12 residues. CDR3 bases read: TGCAGTGCGCCCTCGGGGAAAATCCGA. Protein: CSAPSGKIR. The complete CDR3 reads CSAPSGKIRAFF.

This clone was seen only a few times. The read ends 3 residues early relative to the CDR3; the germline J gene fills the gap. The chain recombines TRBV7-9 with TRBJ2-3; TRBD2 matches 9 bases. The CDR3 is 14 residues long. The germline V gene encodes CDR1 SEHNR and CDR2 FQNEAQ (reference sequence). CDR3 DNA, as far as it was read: TGTGCCAGCAGCCATAGCGGGAGAGAAGAGACG. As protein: CASSHSGREET. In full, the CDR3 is CASSHSGREETQYF. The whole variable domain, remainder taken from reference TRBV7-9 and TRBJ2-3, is DTGVSQNPRHKITKRGQNVTFRCDPISEHNRLYWYRQTLGQGPEFLTYFQNEAQLEKSRLLSDRFSAERPKGSFSTLEIQRTEQGDSAMYLCASSHSGREETQYFGPGTRLTVL.

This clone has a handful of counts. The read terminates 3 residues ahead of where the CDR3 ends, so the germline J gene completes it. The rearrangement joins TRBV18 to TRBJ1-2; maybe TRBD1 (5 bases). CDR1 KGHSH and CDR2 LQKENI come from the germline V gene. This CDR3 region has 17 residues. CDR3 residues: CASSRNHTGPSNNDYTF. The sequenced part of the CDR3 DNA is TGTGCCAGCTCCCGCAATCATACAGGACCCTCGAACAATGAC.

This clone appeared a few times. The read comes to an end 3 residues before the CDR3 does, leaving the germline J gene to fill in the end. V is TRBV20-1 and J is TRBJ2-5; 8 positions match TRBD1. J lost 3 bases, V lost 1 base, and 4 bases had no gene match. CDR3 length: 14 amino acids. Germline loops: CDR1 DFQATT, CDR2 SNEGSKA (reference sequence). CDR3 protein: CSARGRGPKETQYF. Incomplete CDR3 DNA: TGCAGTGCTAGAGGCAGGGGGCCGAAAGAGACC.

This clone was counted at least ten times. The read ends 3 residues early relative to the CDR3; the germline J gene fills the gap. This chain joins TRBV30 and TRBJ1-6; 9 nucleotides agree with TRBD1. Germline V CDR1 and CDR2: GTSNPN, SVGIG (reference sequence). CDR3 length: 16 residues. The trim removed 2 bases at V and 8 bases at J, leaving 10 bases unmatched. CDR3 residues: CAWSPNRGLGDSPLHF. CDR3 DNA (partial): TGTGCCTGGAGTCCTAACAGGGGGCTAGGAGATTCACCC. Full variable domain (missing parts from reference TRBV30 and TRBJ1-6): SQTIHQWPATLVQPVGSPLSLECTVEGTSNPNLYWYRQAAGRGLQLLFYSVGIGQISSEVPQNLSASRPQDRQFILSSKKLLLSDSGFYLCAWSPNRGLGDSPLHFGNGTRLTVT.

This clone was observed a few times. The CDR3 DNA, read in part, is TGTGCCAGCAGCTTACGGGCGGGACAGCTCAATTCACCC. This codes for CASSLRAGQLNSP. The whole CDR3 protein is CASSLRAGQLNSPLHF. This sequence joins TRBV7-6 and TRBJ1-6; 7 positions agree with TRBD1. The read ends 3 residues early relative to the CDR3; the germline J gene fills the gap. V dropped 2 bases and J dropped 7; count of bases not matched to a gene: 8. Germline-derived CDR1 and CDR2 are SGHVS and FNYEAQ. The CDR3 runs to 16 residues.

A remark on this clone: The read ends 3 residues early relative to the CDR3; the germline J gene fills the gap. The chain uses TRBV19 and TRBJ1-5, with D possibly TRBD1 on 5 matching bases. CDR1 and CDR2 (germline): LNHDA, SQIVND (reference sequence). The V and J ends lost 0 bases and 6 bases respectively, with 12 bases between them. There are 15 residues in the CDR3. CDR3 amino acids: CASSIEVTRAQPQHF. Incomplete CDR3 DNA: TGTGCCAGTAGTATAGAGGTGACCAGGGCTCAGCCC.

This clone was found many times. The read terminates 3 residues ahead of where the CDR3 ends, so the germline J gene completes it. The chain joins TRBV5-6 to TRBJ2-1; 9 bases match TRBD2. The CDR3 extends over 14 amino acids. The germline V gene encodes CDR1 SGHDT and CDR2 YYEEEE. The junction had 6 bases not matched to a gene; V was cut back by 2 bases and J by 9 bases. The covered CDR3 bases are TGTGCCAGCAGCTTCCTAGCGGGGTCGGGTGAG. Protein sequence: CASSFLAGSGE. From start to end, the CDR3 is CASSFLAGSGEQFF.

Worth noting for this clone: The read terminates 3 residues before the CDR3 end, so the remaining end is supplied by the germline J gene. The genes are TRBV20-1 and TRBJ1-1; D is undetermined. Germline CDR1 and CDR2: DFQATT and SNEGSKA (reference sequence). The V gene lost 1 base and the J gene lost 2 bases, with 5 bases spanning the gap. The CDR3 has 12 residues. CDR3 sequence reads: CSARVGNTEAFF. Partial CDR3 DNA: TGCAGTGCTAGAGTCGGTAACACTGAA.

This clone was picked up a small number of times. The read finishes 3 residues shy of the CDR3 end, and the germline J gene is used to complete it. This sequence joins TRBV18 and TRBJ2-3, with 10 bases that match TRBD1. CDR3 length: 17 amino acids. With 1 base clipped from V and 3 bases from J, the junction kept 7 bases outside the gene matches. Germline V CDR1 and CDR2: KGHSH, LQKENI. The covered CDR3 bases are TGTGCCAGCTCACCACTGACGGGACAGGGGCTTACAGATACG. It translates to CASSPLTGQGLTDT. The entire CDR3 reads CASSPLTGQGLTDTQYF. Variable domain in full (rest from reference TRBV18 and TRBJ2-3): NAGVMQNPRHLVRRRGQEARLRCSPMKGHSHVYWYRQLPEEGLKFMVYLQKENIIDESGMPKERFSAEFPKEGPSILRIQQVVRGDSAAYFCASSPLTGQGLTDTQYFGPGTRLTVL.

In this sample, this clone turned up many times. Partial CDR3 DNA: TGTGCCAGCAGGTTCCGGAACACCGGGGAG. Protein sequence: CASRFRNTGE. In full, the CDR3 reads CASRFRNTGELFF. The chain joins TRBV12-3 or TRBV12-4 to TRBJ2-2, with no clear D. Read data end 3 residues before the CDR3 end; the end is taken from the germline J gene. The CDR3 loop spans 13 amino acids. The germline V and J ends were trimmed by 6 bases and 1 base, with 6 bases remaining between them.